This T cell receptor (beta chain) stems from a study of shared clonotypes between healthy human individuals. Assay: immunoSEQ multiplex PCR; the TCRdb copy retains only in-frame clones and omits some. The sample records 2,500,000 or so clones, approximately 93% being singletons. This CDR3 region has 14 residues. Germline-derived CDR1 and CDR2 are KGHSH and LQKENI. V was shortened by 3 bases and J by 7 bases, with 13 bases between the two germline ends. The sequence was obtained from a man between 18 and 29 years old in good health. Some clones in this sample may be carry-over from other donors' samples. Sequencing was carried out using naive CD4+ T cells from PBMCs. The subset is: CD45RA+ positively selected. The V gene is TRBV18, the J gene TRBJ2-1; a weak D match, TRBD2 (5 bases). The CDR3 region has the DNA TGTGCCAGCTCACCCGGATGGGGAGAAAATGAGCAGTTCTTC. It is translated as CASSPGWGENEQFF.